This note documents a single T cell receptor beta chain sequence. The antigen is not known. The source of the sample is a study of shared clonotypes between healthy human individuals. General study findings and limits: The genetic and exposure-history diversity represented was limited by few donors.

Healthy and HIV-negative, the adult donors had no recent acute infections or vaccinations. Assay execution proceeded at the deep level. In the original workflow: ImmunoSEQ output lacked quality scores and full-length reads, limiting matched filtering. Assay: immunoSEQ multiplex PCR; the TCRdb copy retains only in-frame clones and omits some. That table is the source of V, J and clone size, and D and trimming were worked out from the DNA. Of 1 million to 1.3 million clones listed, around 82% are singletons. The specimen sequenced was memory CD4+ T cells from PBMCs. Subset meaning: CD45RA-negative fraction. The source is a man aged 18 to 35 in good health. Some clones in this sample may be carry-over from other donors' samples.

The DNA for the CDR3 is TGTGCCAGCAAGGCGTCAGGTGGTAGACAGCTGCATCAGCCCCAGCATTTT. It is translated as CASKASGGRQLHQPQHF. The chain has TRBV2 and TRBJ1-5; a weak D match, TRBD1 (5 bases). With 7 bases removed from V and 5 bases from J, the gap between germline ends came to 24 bases. Germline loops: CDR1 SNHLY, CDR2 FYNNEI. CDR3 size: 17 residues.